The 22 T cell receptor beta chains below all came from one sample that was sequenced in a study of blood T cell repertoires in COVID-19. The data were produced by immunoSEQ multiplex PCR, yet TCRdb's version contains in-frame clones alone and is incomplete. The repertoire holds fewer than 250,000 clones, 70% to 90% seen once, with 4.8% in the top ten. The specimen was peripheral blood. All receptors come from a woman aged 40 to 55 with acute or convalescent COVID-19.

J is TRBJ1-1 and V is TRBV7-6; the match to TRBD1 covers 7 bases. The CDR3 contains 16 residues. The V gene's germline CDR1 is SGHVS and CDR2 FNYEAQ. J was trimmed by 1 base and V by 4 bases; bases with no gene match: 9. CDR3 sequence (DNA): TGTGCCAGCAGCTCGTTTCTCAGACAGGGGAACACTGAAGCTTTCTTT. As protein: CASSSFLRQGNTEAFF.

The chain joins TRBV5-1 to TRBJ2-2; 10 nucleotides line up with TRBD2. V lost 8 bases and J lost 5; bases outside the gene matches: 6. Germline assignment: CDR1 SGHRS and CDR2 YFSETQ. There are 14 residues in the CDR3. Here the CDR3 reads CASERGGRTGELFF. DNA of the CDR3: TGCGCCAGTGAGCGGGGGGGCCGGACCGGGGAGCTGTTTTTT.

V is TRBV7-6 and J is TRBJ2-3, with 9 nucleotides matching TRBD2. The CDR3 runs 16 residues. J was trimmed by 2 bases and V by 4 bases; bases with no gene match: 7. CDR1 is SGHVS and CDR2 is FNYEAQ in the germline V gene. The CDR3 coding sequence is TGTGCCAGCAGCTCCTCCCTAGCGGGGCACACAGATACGCAGTATTTT. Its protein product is CASSSSLAGHTDTQYF.

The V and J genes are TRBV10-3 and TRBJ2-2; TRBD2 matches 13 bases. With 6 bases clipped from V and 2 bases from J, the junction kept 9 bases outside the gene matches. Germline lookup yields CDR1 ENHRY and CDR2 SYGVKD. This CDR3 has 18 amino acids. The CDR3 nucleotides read TGTGCCATCAGAGCTACTAGCGGGGGGGCAACTAACACCGGGGAGCTGTTTTTT. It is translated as CAIRATSGGATNTGELFF.

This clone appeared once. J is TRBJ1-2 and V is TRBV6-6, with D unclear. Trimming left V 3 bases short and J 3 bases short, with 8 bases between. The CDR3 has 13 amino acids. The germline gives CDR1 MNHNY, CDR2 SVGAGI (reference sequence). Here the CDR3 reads CASSYLADYGYTF. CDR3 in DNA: TGTGCCAGCAGTTATCTAGCGGACTATGGCTACACCTTC.

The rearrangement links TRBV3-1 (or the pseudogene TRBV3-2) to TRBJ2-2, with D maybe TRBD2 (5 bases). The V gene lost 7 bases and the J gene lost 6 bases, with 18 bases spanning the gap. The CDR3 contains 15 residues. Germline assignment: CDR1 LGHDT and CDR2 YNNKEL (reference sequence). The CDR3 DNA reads TGTGCCAGCACCCGCCGTATCGGGGTGTCCGGGGAGCTGTTTTTT. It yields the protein CASTRRIGVSGELFF.

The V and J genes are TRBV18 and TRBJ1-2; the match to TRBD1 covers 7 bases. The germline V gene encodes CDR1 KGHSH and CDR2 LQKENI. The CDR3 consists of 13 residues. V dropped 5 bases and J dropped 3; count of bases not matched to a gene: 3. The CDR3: CASSIGTDYGYTF. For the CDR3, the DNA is TGTGCCAGCTCAATTGGGACAGACTATGGCTACACCTTC.

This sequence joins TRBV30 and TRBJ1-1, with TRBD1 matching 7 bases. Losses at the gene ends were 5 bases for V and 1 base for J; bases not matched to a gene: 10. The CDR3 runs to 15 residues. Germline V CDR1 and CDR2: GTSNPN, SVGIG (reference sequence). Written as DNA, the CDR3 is TGTGCCTGGGACCCTCTGACAGGGAGGAACACTGAAGCTTTCTTT. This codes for CAWDPLTGRNTEAFF.

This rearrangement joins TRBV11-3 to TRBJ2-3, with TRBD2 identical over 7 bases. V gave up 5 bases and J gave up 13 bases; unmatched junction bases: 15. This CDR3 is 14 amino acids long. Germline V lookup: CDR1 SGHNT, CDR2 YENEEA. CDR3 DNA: TGTGCCAGCAGCCCAGATTGGGGAGGGGCGCAGAAGTATTTT. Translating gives CASSPDWGGAQKYF.

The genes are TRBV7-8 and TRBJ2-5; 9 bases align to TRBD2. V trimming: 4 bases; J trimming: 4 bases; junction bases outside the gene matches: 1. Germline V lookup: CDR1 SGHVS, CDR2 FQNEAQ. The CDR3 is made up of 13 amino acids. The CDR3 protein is CASSWTSVETQYF. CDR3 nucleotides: TGTGCCAGCAGCTGGACTAGCGTAGAGACCCAGTACTTC.

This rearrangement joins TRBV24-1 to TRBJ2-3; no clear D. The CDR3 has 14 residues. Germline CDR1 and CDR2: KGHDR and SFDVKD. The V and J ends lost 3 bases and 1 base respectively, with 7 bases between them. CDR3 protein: CATSDPAGTDTQYF. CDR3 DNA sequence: TGTGCCACCAGTGATCCTGCAGGCACAGATACGCAGTATTTT.

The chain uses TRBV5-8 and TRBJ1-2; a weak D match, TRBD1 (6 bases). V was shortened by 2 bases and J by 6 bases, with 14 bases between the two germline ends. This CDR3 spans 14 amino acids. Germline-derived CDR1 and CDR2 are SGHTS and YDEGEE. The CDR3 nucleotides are TGTGCCAGCAGCTTTAGACAGGTTATCGATGGCTACACCTTC. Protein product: CASSFRQVIDGYTF.

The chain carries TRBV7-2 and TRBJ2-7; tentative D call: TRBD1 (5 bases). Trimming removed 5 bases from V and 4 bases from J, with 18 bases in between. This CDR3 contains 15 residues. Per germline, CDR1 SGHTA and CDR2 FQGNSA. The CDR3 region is CASSERGLNSYEQYV. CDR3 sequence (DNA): TGTGCCAGCAGCGAAAGGGGCCTAAACTCGTACGAGCAGTACGTC.

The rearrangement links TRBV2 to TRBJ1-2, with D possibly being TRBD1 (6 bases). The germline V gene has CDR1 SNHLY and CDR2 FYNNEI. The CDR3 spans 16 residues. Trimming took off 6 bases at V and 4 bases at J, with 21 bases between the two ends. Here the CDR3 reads CASSYTPLGQIYGYTF. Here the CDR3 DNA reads TGTGCCAGCAGCTATACGCCTCTCGGACAGATCTATGGCTACACCTTC.

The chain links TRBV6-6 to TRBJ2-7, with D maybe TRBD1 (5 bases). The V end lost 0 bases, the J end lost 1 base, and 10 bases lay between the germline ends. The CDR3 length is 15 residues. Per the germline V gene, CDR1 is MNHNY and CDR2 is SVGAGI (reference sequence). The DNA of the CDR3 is TGTGCCAGCAGTTACTCTGGGCAGGGTTCCTACGAGCAGTACGTC. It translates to CASSYSGQGSYEQYV.

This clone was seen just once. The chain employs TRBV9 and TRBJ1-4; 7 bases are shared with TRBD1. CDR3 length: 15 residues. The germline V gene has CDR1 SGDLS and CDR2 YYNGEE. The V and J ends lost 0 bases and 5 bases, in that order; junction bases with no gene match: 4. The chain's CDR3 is CASSVGQGVNEKLFF. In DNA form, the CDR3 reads TGTGCCAGCAGCGTAGGACAGGGAGTAAATGAAAAACTGTTTTTT.

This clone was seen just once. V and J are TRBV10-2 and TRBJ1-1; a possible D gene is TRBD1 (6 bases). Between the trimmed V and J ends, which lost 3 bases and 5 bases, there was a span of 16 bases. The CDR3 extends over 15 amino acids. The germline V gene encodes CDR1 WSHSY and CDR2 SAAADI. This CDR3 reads CASSDLQGQWTEAFF. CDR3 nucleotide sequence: TGCGCCAGCAGTGACCTACAGGGTCAGTGGACTGAAGCTTTCTTT.

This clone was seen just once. The CDR3 region is CASSERLAVNNEQFF. The CDR3 DNA follows: TGTGCCAGCAGTGAACGACTAGCGGTCAACAATGAGCAGTTCTTC. The chain is built from TRBV2 and TRBJ2-1, with 9 bases matching TRBD2. This CDR3 is 15 amino acids long. Germline values: CDR1 SNHLY, CDR2 FYNNEI. With 2 bases clipped from V and 5 bases from J, the junction kept 4 bases outside the gene matches. The complete variable domain, with remaining parts taken from reference TRBV2 and TRBJ2-1, reads EPEVTQTPSHQVTQMGQEVILRCVPISNHLYFYWYRQILGQKVEFLVSFYNNEISEKSEIFDDQFSVERPDGSNFTLKIRSTKLEDSAMYFCASSERLAVNNEQFFGPGTRLTVL.

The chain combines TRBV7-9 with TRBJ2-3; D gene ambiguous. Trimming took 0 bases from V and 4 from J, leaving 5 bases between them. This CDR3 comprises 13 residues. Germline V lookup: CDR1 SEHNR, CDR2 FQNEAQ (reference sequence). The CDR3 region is CASSLAQSDTQYF. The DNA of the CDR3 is TGTGCCAGCAGCTTAGCGCAGTCAGATACGCAGTATTTT.

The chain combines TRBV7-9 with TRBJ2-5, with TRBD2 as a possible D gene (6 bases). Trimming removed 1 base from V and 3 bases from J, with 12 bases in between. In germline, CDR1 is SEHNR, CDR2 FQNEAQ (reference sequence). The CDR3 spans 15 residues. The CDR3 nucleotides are TGTGCCAGCAGCTTAGTGGAGGGGAGCGAAGAGACCCAGTACTTC. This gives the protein CASSLVEGSEETQYF.

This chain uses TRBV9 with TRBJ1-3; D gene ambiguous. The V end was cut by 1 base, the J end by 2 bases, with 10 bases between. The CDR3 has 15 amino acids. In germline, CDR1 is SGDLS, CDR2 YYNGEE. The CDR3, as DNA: TGTGCCAGCAGCGTATATAGCCCCCCTGGAAACACCATATATTTT. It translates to CASSVYSPPGNTIYF.

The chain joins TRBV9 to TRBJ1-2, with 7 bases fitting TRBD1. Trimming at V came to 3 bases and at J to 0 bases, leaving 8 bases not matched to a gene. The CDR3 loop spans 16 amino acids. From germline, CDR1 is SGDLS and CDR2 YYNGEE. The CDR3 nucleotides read TGTGCCAGCAGCGGAAGAGACAGGGAAGCTAACTATGGCTACACCTTC. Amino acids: CASSGRDREANYGYTF. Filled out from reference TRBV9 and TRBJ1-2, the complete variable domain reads DSGVTQTPKHLITATGQRVTLRCSPRSGDLSVYWYQQSLDQGLQFLIQYYNGEERAKGNILERFSAQQFPDLHSELNLSSLELGDSALYFCASSGRDREANYGYTFGSGTRLTVV.